This T cell receptor beta chain came from a study of T cell repertoires in cytomegalovirus infection (dated by TCRdb to the late 2010s). About the study as a whole: Donor HLA type was relevant to the analysis, because carriage of CMV infection together with the matching HLA type was indicated by public TCR beta signatures. What the study reported, not specific to this receptor: The ex vivo response was dominated by HLA-C-restricted CMV-specific TCR beta clonotypes, which also provided the single most frequent clonotype in two of eight donors. In both this cohort and an independent 352-donor cohort, the cumulative frequency of public TCR beta family members distinguished carriers of CMV infection plus the relevant HLA type.

Trimming removed 7 bases from V and 1 base from J, leaving 13 bases between the germline ends. Counted from cysteine to phenylalanine, this CDR3 has 14 amino acids. Just the 42-base CDR3 DNA is kept, in frame starting at base 1. Ten or more counts support this clonotype. The specificity of this receptor is unknown. No base-level quality is on record; no much larger clone is a single base apart. The sequencing machine was an Illumina HiSeq 1500. TCRdb passed the public sequencing reads through fastp at Q25 and MiXCR, retaining productive beta sequences. CDR3 protein sequences are deduplicated, and each keeps its most common genes and DNA. Counted in this sample were roughly 630,000 distinct CDR3 sequences; 24% of them appeared once. 6.5% to 10% of the sample belongs to the ten largest clones.

The sample was CD8+ T cells from PBMCs. The V and J genes are TRBV12-3 or TRBV12-4 and TRBJ1-2; 5 matching bases give a weak D call of TRBD1. This clonotype was sampled from a human donor in good health (CMV status not recorded). Some clones in this sample may be carry-over from other donors' samples. The CDR3 region: CASKSRGDNYGYTF. The nucleotide sequence reads TGTGCCAGCAAATCCCGGGGGGATAACTATGGCTACACCTTC.